The entry that follows covers one TCR beta chain sequence. Its cognate antigen has yet to be identified. Within one base of it there is no much larger clone, and no base qualities were kept. This entry comes from a study of response to subunit inactivated influenza vaccine (dated by TCRdb to 2017 to 2018). Regarding the research as a whole: To follow how T cells responded to a trivalent subunit inactivated influenza vaccine, the researchers relied on deep quantitative profiling of the T cell receptor repertoire.

Preparation of the library involved RT-PCR. The instrument was an Illumina HiSeq 2500. TCRdb itself trimmed the public reads at Q25 with fastp, ran MiXCR and retained productive beta chains. Duplicate CDR3 protein sequences are folded into a single record with the most common DNA and genes. The table for this sample lists 650,000 to 800,000 distinct CDR3 sequences; about 15% of them were counted only once. In total, the top ten clones hold approximately 6.5% of the sample. Broad study findings and their caveats: It was suggested by the authors that each seasonal influenza vaccination may recruit only a limited number of new T cells.

The CDR3, cysteine through phenylalanine, is 13 amino acids long. The DNA shown is the 39-base CDR3, in frame from base 1. The junction carries 12 bases between V and J, which are trimmed by 10 bases and 2 bases respectively. The rearrangement joined TRBV12-3 or TRBV12-4 to TRBJ2-1; TRBD2 is possibly the D segment (6 matching bases). The source material was PBMCs from blood, sampled 14 days before vaccination. This receptor was identified in a man between 45 and 60 years old who received an inactivated influenza vaccine. Donor details come from another sample of the same person, matched by shared clones. The DNA reads as follows: TGTGCCACCACCGGAGGGACCTACAATGAGCAGTTCTTC. The encoded protein is CATTGGTYNEQFF.